A single sample is the source of the 22 T cell receptor beta chains below, sequenced in a study of shared clonotypes between healthy human individuals. The assay was immunoSEQ multiplex PCR, and TCRdb's table has in-frame clones only and misses some. This table has about 2.4 million clones, 90% to 95% appearing once. The sample consisted of naive CD4+ T cells sorted from blood. Subset defined: CD45RA+ positively selected. The origin of the receptors is a man younger than 30 in good health.

The CDR3 nucleotides are TGTGCTAGTGGTTTGGTACCCGGGCGGGAGGGCCGCGATACGCAGTATTTT. This translates into CASGLVPGREGRDTQYF. V gene TRBV12-5 combines with J gene TRBJ2-3; 9 nucleotides line up with TRBD2. There are 17 residues in the CDR3. Trimming took 0 bases from V and 6 from J; bases not matched to a gene: 10. Germline V CDR1 and CDR2: LGHNT, FRNRAP.

The CDR3 reads CASSRQPFEQYF. CDR3 sequence (DNA): TGTGCCAGCAGTCGACAGCCCTTCGAGCAGTACTTC. The chain combines TRBV28 with TRBJ2-5; D possibly corresponds to TRBD1 (5 bases). The end of the DNA is better explained by TRBJ2-7, so the J call may be wrong. CDR1 is MDHEN and CDR2 is SYDVKM in the germline V gene. The CDR3 has 12 amino acids.

About this clone itself: This sample includes further DNA sequences coding for the same CDR3. This chain uses TRBV11-2 with TRBJ2-1; D is possibly TRBD1 (5 bases). The germline CDR1 and CDR2 sequences are SGHAT and FQNNGV. V dropped 0 bases and J dropped 6 bases, with 6 bases sitting between them. CDR3 length: 13 amino acids. CDR3 protein: CASSLDRVNEQFF. The CDR3 coding sequence is TGTGCCAGCAGCTTAGACAGGGTCAATGAGCAGTTCTTC.

The rearrangement links TRBV2 to TRBJ2-1; 11 bases map to TRBD2. The trim removed 7 bases at V and 6 bases at J, leaving 5 bases unmatched. The CDR3 runs 14 residues. Germline V gene data show CDR1 as SNHLY and CDR2 as FYNNEI. The CDR3 bases are TGTGCCAGCAAAGGACTAGCGGGCGGCAATGAGCAGTTCTTC. It yields the protein CASKGLAGGNEQFF.

V and J are TRBV5-1 and TRBJ2-7; a possible D gene is TRBD2 (6 bases). This CDR3 region has 13 residues. Germline CDR1 SGHRS, CDR2 YFSETQ. The germline V and J ends were trimmed by 3 bases and 3 bases, with 10 bases remaining between them. CDR3 nucleotides: TGCGCCAGCAGCTCGGGACTGAACTACGAGCAGTACTTC. Its translation: CASSSGLNYEQYF.

As to this clone: Other DNA sequences in the sample encode the same CDR3. This CDR3 reads CASSQASSGNTIYF. Here the CDR3 DNA reads TGTGCCAGCAGCCAAGCCTCAAGTGGAAACACCATATATTTT. The genes are TRBV4-2 and TRBJ1-3; no clear D gene. The V gene's germline CDR1 is LGHNA and CDR2 YNFKEQ. The CDR3 is 14 amino acids. Trimming left V 1 base short and J 3 bases short, with 7 bases between.

The J gene is TRBJ2-3, the V gene TRBV7-2; D assignment may be TRBD1 or TRBD2 (6 bases each). Looked up from germline, CDR1 is SGHTA and CDR2 is FQGNSA. V was cut by 1 base and J by 2 bases, with 10 bases left in between. There are 15 residues in the CDR3. The CDR3 is CASSLGRDTTDTQYF. The CDR3 DNA reads as TGTGCCAGCAGCTTAGGGCGGGACACCACAGATACGCAGTATTTT. Complete variable domain (other parts from reference TRBV7-2 and TRBJ2-3): GAGVSQSPSNKVTEKGKDVELRCDPISGHTALYWYRQSLGQGLEFLIYFQGNSAPDKSGLPSDRFSAERTGGSVSTLTIQRTQQEDSAVYLCASSLGRDTTDTQYFGPGTRLTVL.

The chain employs TRBV6-5 and TRBJ2-7; no reliable D call. The V gene lost 6 bases and the J gene lost 2 bases, with 14 bases spanning the gap. The CDR3 is 14 residues long. The germline gives CDR1 MNHEY, CDR2 SVGAGI. The CDR3 spells CASSRSGVPYEQYF. The CDR3, as DNA: TGTGCCAGCAGCAGGTCAGGAGTCCCCTACGAGCAGTACTTC.

Only one count was recorded for this clone. This chain uses TRBV4-1 with TRBJ1-4, with D tentatively TRBD1 (6 bases). Trimming stripped 4 bases from V and 6 bases from J, with 15 bases between. The V gene's germline CDR1 is MGHRA and CDR2 YSYEKL. The CDR3 is 15 amino acids. DNA of the CDR3: TGCGCCAGCAGCCGGCAGAGTGCAGGGGATGAAAAACTGTTTTTT. It yields the protein CASSRQSAGDEKLFF.

The gene calls are TRBV16 and TRBJ1-3; tentatively, D is TRBD1 (6 bases). Germline V gene data show CDR1 as KGHSY and CDR2 as FQNENV. V was clipped by 7 bases and J by 4 bases, with 11 bases between them. The CDR3 length is 13 residues. The CDR3 sequence: CASTQGLGNTIYF. In DNA form, the CDR3 reads TGTGCCAGCACACAGGGTCTGGGAAACACCATATATTTT.

Of note for this clone: The same CDR3 arises from other DNA sequences in this sample as well. The chain employs TRBV29-1 and TRBJ2-3; 7 bases match TRBD1. The CDR3 loop spans 13 amino acids. Trimming took 7 bases from V and 2 from J; bases not matched to a gene: 6. Germline V gene lookup returns CDR1 SQVTM and CDR2 ANQGSEA. The CDR3 DNA is TGCAGCGGAGGGACAGTAATCACAGATACGCAGTATTTT. Translation gives CSGGTVITDTQYF.

This clone was recorded only once. CDR3 bases: TGTGCCAGCAGTGAAGAACAGGGGGTCACTGAAGCTTTCTTT. It translates to CASSEEQGVTEAFF. This chain links TRBV6-1 with TRBJ1-1; TRBD1 agrees at 8 bases. Trimming at V came to 1 base and at J to 4 bases, leaving 2 bases not matched to a gene. The CDR3 is made up of 14 amino acids. Looked up from germline, CDR1 is MNHNS and CDR2 is SASEGT.

The table lists this clone with a few counts. The CDR3 region is CASSEGRRRNTEAFF. CDR3 coding DNA: TGTGCCAGCAGTGAAGGCCGGCGGCGGAACACTGAAGCTTTCTTT. This chain connects TRBV2 to TRBJ1-1, with unresolved D. Trimming stripped 1 base from V and 1 base from J, with 10 bases between. The CDR3 has 15 residues. Germline loops: CDR1 SNHLY, CDR2 FYNNEI.

The rearrangement links TRBV6-5 to TRBJ1-1; D is undetermined. The V end lost 6 bases, the J end lost 1 base, and 12 bases lay between the germline ends. The CDR3 totals 14 residues. The germline CDR1 and CDR2 sequences are MNHEY and SVGAGI. CDR3 sequence: CASSGLPENTEAFF. The CDR3 nucleotides read TGTGCCAGCAGCGGGTTACCGGAGAACACTGAAGCTTTCTTT.

The chain combines TRBV7-9 with TRBJ2-7; the D is unclear. V lost 0 bases and J lost 1, with 13 bases in between. The germline V gene encodes CDR1 SEHNR and CDR2 FQNEAQ (reference sequence). The CDR3 totals 16 residues. The CDR3 sequence is CASSLAMAGGSYEQYF. The CDR3 DNA reads TGTGCCAGCAGCTTAGCGATGGCAGGCGGATCCTACGAGCAGTACTTC.

This clone is a singleton in its sample. The chain uses TRBV7-9 and TRBJ2-7; D might be TRBD1 (5 bases). The CDR3 contains 14 residues. From germline, CDR1 is SEHNR and CDR2 FQNEAQ (reference sequence). Trimming pared 2 bases from V and 4 bases from J, leaving 12 bases between. Here the CDR3 reads CASSLNSDKYEQYF. CDR3 coding DNA: TGTGCCAGCAGCTTAAATTCGGACAAATACGAGCAGTACTTC.

This rearrangement joins TRBV5-1 to TRBJ2-5, with 9 nucleotides matching TRBD1. The J call may not be correct, given that the DNA end is closer to TRBJ2-7. Germline V gene sequence: CDR1 SGHRS, CDR2 YFSETQ. The CDR3 is 15 amino acids. The CDR3 DNA reads TGCGCCAGCAGCGGGACAGGGAATCAAGCCTACGAGCAGTACTTC. Translation gives CASSGTGNQAYEQYF.

The J gene is TRBJ2-7, the V gene TRBV7-9; 8 positions agree with TRBD1. Unmatched junction bases numbered 11, after V lost 5 bases and J lost 5 bases. The germline V gene encodes CDR1 SEHNR and CDR2 FQNEAQ (reference sequence). This CDR3 is 15 amino acids long. The CDR3 is CASSLDRVLWDEQYF. The CDR3 DNA reads as TGTGCCAGCAGCCTGGACAGGGTGCTTTGGGACGAGCAGTACTTC.

In nucleotides, the CDR3 is TGTGCCAGCTCACCGGCACAGGGGGCAACAGATACGCAGTATTTT. Translated, it gives CASSPAQGATDTQYF. The rearrangement joins TRBV18 to TRBJ2-3; 9 nucleotides line up with TRBD1. The CDR3 extends over 15 amino acids. The V gene's germline CDR1 is KGHSH and CDR2 LQKENI. The ends lost 3 bases at V and 3 bases at J; junction bases unmatched: 4.

The gene calls are TRBV2 and TRBJ2-7; D unclear. Trimming left V 6 bases short and J 4 bases short, with 7 bases between. Germline CDR1 and CDR2: SNHLY and FYNNEI. This CDR3 comprises 11 residues. Written as DNA, the CDR3 is TGTGCCAGCAGCCCCCCGTACGAGCAGTACTTC. This encodes CASSPPYEQYF. Combining the CDR3 with reference TRBV2 and TRBJ2-7 gives the whole variable domain EPEVTQTPSHQVTQMGQEVILRCVPISNHLYFYWYRQILGQKVEFLVSFYNNEISEKSEIFDDQFSVERPDGSNFTLKIRSTKLEDSAMYFCASSPPYEQYFGPGTRLTVT.

The chain joins TRBV5-5 to TRBJ2-3; D possibly matches TRBD1 or TRBD2 (6 bases each). CDR1 and CDR2 from the germline V gene are SGHKS and YYEKEE (reference sequence). The CDR3 totals 15 residues. Trimming cost V 3 bases and J 3 bases, with 14 bases left between them. CDR3 region: CASSSIRGLTDTQYF. The CDR3 DNA follows: TGTGCCAGCAGCTCAATCAGGGGACTGACAGATACGCAGTATTTT.

Comments on this clone: The same CDR3 also results from other DNA sequences found in this sample. This chain links TRBV5-1 with TRBJ2-2; 10 bases are a match to TRBD2. The CDR3 runs 17 residues. Germline CDR1 reads SGHRS; CDR2 reads YFSETQ. After removal of 1 base from V and 0 bases from J, the junction contained 3 bases not matched to a gene. In DNA form, the CDR3 reads TGCGCCAGCAGCTTGACGAGCGGGAGGGCGAACACCGGGGAGCTGTTTTTT. Its protein product is CASSLTSGRANTGELFF.